One and the same sample provided the 3 T cell receptor beta chains below, sequenced in a study of control samples from healthy donors and cancer patients. Method: immunoSEQ multiplex PCR; TCRdb's copy keeps in-frame clones and lacks some. Of around 89,000 clones in the sample, almost 85% were seen once. What was sequenced was blood. These receptors came from a woman aged 60-75 years in good health.

This chain joins TRBV6-5 and TRBJ1-2; D unclear. Germline V gene sequence: CDR1 MNHEY, CDR2 SVGAGI. The V gene lost 4 bases and the J gene lost 6 bases, with 12 bases spanning the gap. The CDR3 contains 13 residues. The CDR3 protein is CASSSHLTDGYTF. Here the CDR3 DNA reads TGTGCCAGCAGTTCCCATCTCACGGATGGCTACACCTTC.

This chain uses TRBV27 with TRBJ2-3; D uncertain. The V and J ends lost 4 bases and 0 bases respectively, with 11 bases between them. The germline CDR1 and CDR2 sequences are MNHEY and SMNVEV (reference sequence). The CDR3 contains 15 residues. For the CDR3, the DNA is TGTGCCAGCAGTTCGGTTTCCCTTAGCACAGATACGCAGTATTTT. This encodes CASSSVSLSTDTQYF.

The chain couples TRBV11-2 to TRBJ1-6; 9 bases are a match to TRBD1. The germline gives CDR1 SGHAT, CDR2 FQNNGV. The CDR3 has 14 residues. J gave up 11 bases and V 4 bases, and 6 bases lay outside the gene matches. This chain's CDR3 is CASSWGTGPTPLHF. The CDR3 DNA sequence: TGTGCCAGCAGCTGGGGGACAGGGCCAACACCCCTCCACTTT. Filled out from reference TRBV11-2 and TRBJ1-6, the complete variable domain reads EAGVAQSPRYKIIEKRQSVAFWCNPISGHATLYWYQQILGQGPKLLIQFQNNGVVDDSQLPKDRFSAERLKGVDSTLKIQPAKLEDSAVYLCASSWGTGPTPLHFGNGTRLTVT.